Presented here are 16 T cell receptor beta chains from one specimen sequenced in a study of blood T cell repertoires in COVID-19 (dated by TCRdb to the early 2020s). The library came from the immunoSEQ multiplex PCR assay. TCRdb carries this immuneACCESS record with in-frame sequences only. Its versions omit some clonotypes, under half of them owing to an unresolved V gene in the studies checked, with the rest unexplained. The sample table records roughly 250,000 clones; about 81% of these occur just once. The ten largest make up 9.5% to 15% of the sample. Source material: peripheral blood. These receptors all come from a woman aged 60-75 years with active or convalescent COVID-19.

This chain connects TRBV27 to TRBJ2-7; 7 positions agree with TRBD1. Losses at the gene ends were 2 bases for V and 4 bases for J; bases not matched to a gene: 8. Germline CDR1 is MNHEY and CDR2 is SMNVEV (reference sequence). This CDR3 is 15 amino acids long. CDR3 loop: CASSLAPRQGYEQYF. The CDR3 DNA sequence: TGTGCCAGCAGTTTAGCCCCGCGACAGGGTTACGAGCAGTACTTC.

The chain combines TRBV5-1 with TRBJ2-3; 12 nucleotides line up with TRBD2. V lost 4 bases, J lost 0 bases, and 9 bases stayed unmatched. Germline V gene data show CDR1 as SGHRS and CDR2 as YFSETQ. CDR3 length equals 18 residues. CDR3 residues: CASSPSSGGAYSTDTQYF. The CDR3 coding sequence is TGCGCCAGCAGCCCCTCTAGCGGGGGGGCATATAGCACAGATACGCAGTATTTT.

J is TRBJ2-7 and V is TRBV6-2 or TRBV6-3; 9 bases are shared with TRBD2. From germline, CDR1 is MNHEY and CDR2 SVGEGT. The CDR3 is 15 amino acids. V trimming: 6 bases; J trimming: 5 bases; junction bases outside the gene matches: 11. CDR3 sequence reads: CASSPPGAGGDEQYF. The CDR3, as DNA: TGTGCCAGCAGCCCCCCCGGTGCGGGGGGGGACGAGCAGTACTTC.

The gene calls are TRBV15 and TRBJ1-1; 7 nucleotides align to TRBD1. The trim removed 3 bases at V and 7 bases at J, leaving 8 bases unmatched. CDR1 is LNHNV and CDR2 is YYDKDF in the germline V gene (reference sequence). The CDR3 consists of 14 residues. In DNA, the CDR3 is TGTGCCACCAGCAGGGGACAGAACTTAAATGAAGCTTTCTTT. It specifies CATSRGQNLNEAFF.

The chain has TRBV19 and TRBJ2-2; D remains ambiguous. The germline V gene has CDR1 LNHDA and CDR2 SQIVND (reference sequence). The CDR3 has 16 amino acids. Trimming pared 5 bases from V and 5 bases from J, leaving 18 bases between. CDR3 loop: CASSWKAPLGTGELFF. CDR3 sequence (DNA): TGTGCCAGTAGTTGGAAGGCCCCCCTCGGGACCGGGGAGCTGTTTTTT.

This clone was counted ten times or more. J is TRBJ1-2 and V is TRBV3-1 (or the pseudogene TRBV3-2); TRBD1 is a possible D gene (6 bases). V lost 5 bases to trimming and J lost 4 bases, with 14 bases between them. This CDR3 is built from 14 residues. Germline loops: CDR1 LGHDT, CDR2 YNNKEL (reference sequence). This CDR3 reads CASSATDRSYGYTF. DNA for the CDR3: TGTGCCAGCAGCGCTACGGACAGAAGCTATGGCTACACCTTC.

The chain links TRBV5-1 to TRBJ2-7; 8 bases are shared with TRBD1. The CDR3 contains 14 residues. Per germline, CDR1 SGHRS and CDR2 YFSETQ. J lost 3 bases, V lost 5 bases, and 7 bases had no gene match. The CDR3 bases are TGCGCCAGCAGGAAGACAGGGGACCTCTACGAGCAGTACTTC. It encodes CASRKTGDLYEQYF.

This clone has a single count. V usage is TRBV19 and J usage is TRBJ1-2; no reliable D call. Deletions cut 3 bases from V and 3 bases from J, with 8 bases between. The CDR3 totals 13 residues. Germline CDR1 reads LNHDA; CDR2 reads SQIVND (reference sequence). The CDR3: CASSIGGHYGYTF. DNA of the CDR3: TGTGCCAGTAGTATTGGAGGTCACTATGGCTACACCTTC.

The chain couples TRBV10-3 to TRBJ1-2; 9 nucleotides align to TRBD1. Germline V gene sequence: CDR1 ENHRY, CDR2 SYGVKD. The CDR3 loop spans 17 amino acids. Unmatched junction bases numbered 12, after V lost 3 bases and J lost 4 bases. The CDR3 protein is CAISDSLPGQGLYGYTF. CDR3 in DNA: TGTGCCATCAGTGATTCACTACCGGGACAGGGACTCTATGGCTACACCTTC.

This chain links TRBV29-1 with TRBJ2-1; 14 bases are a match to TRBD2. CDR3 length equals 13 residues. Losses at the gene ends were 5 bases for V and 9 bases for J; bases not matched to a gene: 3. Germline CDR1 and CDR2: SQVTM and ANQGSEA. This chain's CDR3 is CSVPTSGRGEQFF. The CDR3 coding sequence is TGCAGCGTTCCGACTAGCGGGAGGGGTGAGCAGTTCTTC.

In regard to this clone: Compared with germline, one end of the junction differs, possibly owing to a read error. The chain recombines TRBV29-1 with TRBJ1-1; D may be TRBD1 (5 bases). The CDR3 totals 14 residues. From germline, CDR1 is SQVTM and CDR2 ANQGSEA. CDR3 coding DNA: TGCAGCGCTGAAAGGACATCCGAAGGCACTGAAGCTTTCTTT. It translates to CSAERTSEGTEAFF.

V and J are TRBV7-8 and TRBJ1-6; the match to TRBD1 covers 10 bases. V gave up 5 bases and J gave up 6 bases; unmatched junction bases: 7. CDR1 is SGHVS, CDR2 FQNEAQ, per germline. CDR3 length equals 16 residues. In nucleotides, the CDR3 is TGTGCCAGCAGCCCGACAGGGGGCCCTTCTAATTCACCCCTCCACTTT. This encodes CASSPTGGPSNSPLHF.

This clone has just a few counts. The chain uses TRBV18 and TRBJ2-7; TRBD1 aligns across 11 bases. The CDR3 length is 16 residues. Germline values: CDR1 KGHSH, CDR2 LQKENI. After removal of 3 bases from V and 1 base from J, the junction contained 5 bases not matched to a gene. CDR3 DNA sequence: TGTGCCAGCTCACCCGCCCGGGACAGGGGGTCCTACGAGCAGTACTTC. Translation gives CASSPARDRGSYEQYF.

The chain employs TRBV3-1 (or the pseudogene TRBV3-2) and TRBJ1-1; D uncertain. Per the germline V gene, CDR1 is LGHDT and CDR2 is YNNKEL (reference sequence). The CDR3 has 15 amino acids. V lost 4 bases and J lost 5, with 17 bases in between. In DNA, the CDR3 is TGTGCCAGCAGCCGAAACCCCGGAGGTAGGACTGAAGCTTTCTTT. It codes for CASSRNPGGRTEAFF.

The gene calls are TRBV3-1 (or the pseudogene TRBV3-2) and TRBJ2-7; D might be TRBD1 (6 bases). Trimming removed 5 bases from V and 0 bases from J, with 17 bases in between. Germline V gene lookup returns CDR1 LGHDT and CDR2 YNNKEL (reference sequence). The CDR3 is made up of 16 amino acids. The CDR3 spells CASSYYRASSSYEQYF. Written as DNA, the CDR3 is TGTGCCAGCAGCTATTACAGGGCGTCAAGCTCCTACGAGCAGTACTTC.

This clone has a single count. The V call is TRBV11-3, the J call TRBJ2-3, with TRBD1 identical over 8 bases. The CDR3 covers 15 residues. Germline V gene sequence: CDR1 SGHNT, CDR2 YENEEA. After removal of 1 base from V and 6 bases from J, the junction contained 6 bases not matched to a gene. CDR3 protein: CASSLGGTGRDTQYF. The CDR3 coding sequence is TGTGCCAGCAGCTTAGGAGGGACAGGTCGGGATACGCAGTATTTT.